The 9 T cell receptor beta chains given below trace back to one sample, sequenced in a study of blood T cell repertoires in COVID-19. Profiling relied on immunoSEQ multiplex PCR, and the TCRdb table lists in-frame clones only, not all of them. The sample yields approximately 350,000 clones, about 90% seen once. The sample comprised peripheral blood. All receptors derive from a woman younger than 35 who had recovered from COVID-19.

The genes are TRBV10-1 and TRBJ1-1; TRBD1 matches 10 bases. The V segment lost 0 bases and the J segment 4 bases; nucleotides outside the gene matches: 8. There are 17 residues in the CDR3. Looked up from germline, CDR1 is WNHNN and CDR2 is SYGVQD (reference sequence). The CDR3 loop is CASSESSGTGAVTEAFF. The CDR3 bases are TGCGCCAGCAGTGAGTCTTCCGGGACAGGGGCTGTCACTGAAGCTTTCTTT.

The rearrangement joins TRBV3-1 (or the pseudogene TRBV3-2) to TRBJ2-1; TRBD2 matches at 9 bases. CDR3 length equals 17 residues. After removal of 3 bases from V and 3 bases from J, the junction contained 9 bases not matched to a gene. Germline values: CDR1 LGHDT, CDR2 YNNKEL (reference sequence). This CDR3 is CASSHLTTSGLYNEQFF. Written as DNA, the CDR3 is TGTGCCAGCAGCCACCTCACTACTAGCGGGCTCTACAATGAGCAGTTCTTC.

The V gene is TRBV3-1 (or the pseudogene TRBV3-2), the J gene TRBJ2-3, with D possibly TRBD1 on 5 matching bases. Germline loops: CDR1 LGHDT, CDR2 YNNKEL (reference sequence). Trimming took 3 bases from V and 11 from J, leaving 12 bases between them. This CDR3 is built from 12 residues. The CDR3: CASSHPIGQQYF. In nucleotides, the CDR3 is TGTGCCAGCAGCCACCCAATCGGACAGCAGTATTTT.

The chain has TRBV30 and TRBJ2-1, with 15 bases identical to TRBD2. Germline CDR1 GTSNPN, CDR2 SVGIG (reference sequence). The CDR3 spans 15 residues. V dropped 0 bases and J dropped 9; count of bases not matched to a gene: 3. In nucleotides, the CDR3 is TGTGCCTGGAGTGTACGGGGACTAGCGGGAGGTGAGCAGTTCTTC. Translated: CAWSVRGLAGGEQFF.

V is TRBV11-3 and J is TRBJ2-3; D uncertain. Germline V gives CDR1 SGHNT, CDR2 YENEEA. Trimming removed 3 bases at V and 1 base at J, with 8 bases between. This CDR3 is 14 amino acids long. The CDR3 nucleotides are TGTGCCAGCAGCTTGGATCAGGGCACAGATACGCAGTATTTT. Translation gives CASSLDQGTDTQYF. The full variable domain, completed using reference TRBV11-3 and TRBJ2-3, is EAGVVQSPRYKIIEKKQPVAFWCNPISGHNTLYWYLQNLGQGPELLIRYENEEAVDDSQLPKDRFSAERLKGVDSTLKIQPAELGDSAVYLCASSLDQGTDTQYFGPGTRLTVL.

The chain couples TRBV6-2 or TRBV6-3 to TRBJ2-1; 8 bases align to TRBD2. CDR3 length equals 18 residues. V gave up 6 bases and J gave up 0 bases; unmatched junction bases: 13. The germline gives CDR1 MNHEY, CDR2 SVGEGT. DNA for the CDR3: TGTGCCAGCAGCCGCGACGATCAGCGGGAGCTCTCCTACAATGAGCAGTTCTTC. It specifies CASSRDDQRELSYNEQFF.

The rearrangement joins TRBV5-8 to TRBJ1-2; 8 nucleotides align to TRBD1. Unmatched junction bases numbered 7, after V lost 5 bases and J lost 4 bases. The CDR3 has 14 amino acids. Per the germline V gene, CDR1 is SGHTS and CDR2 is YDEGEE. The CDR3 reads CASSDRGRGYGYTF. As DNA, the CDR3 is TGTGCCAGCAGTGACAGGGGCAGAGGCTATGGCTACACCTTC.

The V and J genes are TRBV7-9 and TRBJ1-2, with D unresolved. V lost 1 base to trimming and J lost 6 bases, with 15 bases between them. The germline V gene encodes CDR1 SEHNR and CDR2 FQNEAQ (reference sequence). The CDR3 is 15 amino acids. Here the CDR3 reads CASSLGGQFNDGYTF. The CDR3, as DNA: TGTGCCAGCAGCTTAGGTGGGCAGTTCAATGATGGCTACACCTTC.

V gene TRBV7-8 combines with J gene TRBJ1-1; 8 bases map to TRBD1. In germline, CDR1 is SGHVS, CDR2 FQNEAQ. V lost 5 bases, J lost 10 bases, and 6 bases stayed unmatched. This CDR3 region has 12 residues. Written as DNA, the CDR3 is TGTGCCAGCAGCCCTGTCGACAGGGGAGCTTTCTTT. Amino acids: CASSPVDRGAFF.